These 9 T cell receptor beta chains were sequenced from one sample in a study of T cell changes during pregnancy in multiple sclerosis. Profiled with immunoSEQ multiplex PCR; TCRdb holds only in-frame clones, not every one. The sample consists of 60,000 or so clones, roughly nine tenths of them appearing once. The source was peripheral blood, collected in the first trimester of pregnancy. The receptors stem from a female donor with multiple sclerosis, enrolled in a pregnancy study.

This clone was recorded a few times. J is TRBJ1-1 and V is TRBV13; tentatively, D is TRBD1 (5 bases). The V end lost 7 bases, the J end lost 3 bases, and 12 bases lay between the germline ends. Germline V CDR1 and CDR2: PRHDT, FYEKMQ (reference sequence). The CDR3 extends over 13 amino acids. The CDR3 protein is CASTIGADTEAFF. CDR3 in DNA: TGTGCCAGCACCATTGGGGCAGACACTGAAGCTTTCTTT.

V and J are TRBV2 and TRBJ1-1; D unresolved. Germline V lookup: CDR1 SNHLY, CDR2 FYNNEI. V was pared by 8 bases and J by 1 base, with 11 bases between. The CDR3 is 13 residues long. Here the CDR3 DNA reads TGTGCCAGCTCTAGGGAGACGAACACTGAAGCTTTCTTT. It specifies CASSRETNTEAFF. Complete variable domain (other parts from reference TRBV2 and TRBJ1-1): EPEVTQTPSHQVTQMGQEVILRCVPISNHLYFYWYRQILGQKVEFLVSFYNNEISEKSEIFDDQFSVERPDGSNFTLKIRSTKLEDSAMYFCASSRETNTEAFFGQGTRLTVV.

The rearrangement joins TRBV30 to TRBJ2-6; D not certain. V shed 3 bases and J shed 0 bases, with 9 bases lying between them. The germline gives CDR1 GTSNPN, CDR2 SVGIG (reference sequence). The CDR3 is 15 amino acids. The CDR3 reads CAWSRLSSGANVLTF. The CDR3, as DNA: TGTGCCTGGAGCCGACTGTCCTCTGGGGCCAACGTCCTGACTTTC.

The chain uses TRBV2 and TRBJ1-3; D remains ambiguous. The V gene lost 1 base and the J gene lost 9 bases, with 7 bases spanning the gap. In germline, CDR1 is SNHLY, CDR2 FYNNEI. The length of the CDR3 is 12 residues. The CDR3: CASSEEAATIYF. The CDR3 DNA is TGTGCCAGCAGTGAAGAGGCGGCCACCATATATTTT.

This chain joins TRBV6-6 and TRBJ1-5, with D tentatively TRBD1 (5 bases). Germline V gives CDR1 MNHNY, CDR2 SVGAGI (reference sequence). CDR3 size: 13 residues. V was pared by 0 bases and J by 9 bases, with 9 bases between. CDR3 residues: CASSYSDQGPQHF. As DNA, the CDR3 is TGTGCCAGCAGTTACTCGGACCAGGGGCCCCAGCATTTT.

The chain links TRBV6-6 to TRBJ2-3; D remains ambiguous. V shed 0 bases and J shed 4 bases, with 5 bases lying between them. Germline-derived CDR1 and CDR2 are MNHNY and SVGAGI (reference sequence). The CDR3 extends over 13 amino acids. The CDR3 region has the DNA TGTGCCAGCAGTTACTCGGGCCCAGATACGCAGTATTTT. Amino acids: CASSYSGPDTQYF.

This chain links TRBV29-1 with TRBJ2-6; a possible D gene is TRBD1 (6 bases). Between the trimmed V and J ends, which lost 6 bases and 0 bases, there was a span of 15 bases. Germline lookup yields CDR1 SQVTM and CDR2 ANQGSEA. The CDR3 is 16 residues long. CDR3 sequence (DNA): TGCAGCGTAGCACGGGACATAAACTCTGGGGCCAACGTCCTGACTTTC. Its translation: CSVARDINSGANVLTF.

The rearrangement links TRBV5-1 to TRBJ1-6; 7 positions agree with TRBD1. In germline, CDR1 is SGHRS, CDR2 YFSETQ. The CDR3 covers 17 residues. The junction had 6 bases not matched to a gene; V was cut back by 3 bases and J by 0 bases. In nucleotides, the CDR3 is TGCGCCAGCAGCTGGGACAGCATCGGCTCCTATAATTCACCCCTCCACTTT. This sequence encodes CASSWDSIGSYNSPLHF.

The genes are TRBV7-6 and TRBJ1-3; possible D gene TRBD1, 6 bases. V was trimmed by 0 bases and J by 4 bases, leaving 19 bases between them. From germline, CDR1 is SGHVS and CDR2 FNYEAQ. The CDR3 is made up of 18 amino acids. Here the CDR3 DNA reads TGTGCCAGCAGCTTAGCTTCCCGGGACACCCCGAGAGGAAACACCATATATTTT. It yields the protein CASSLASRDTPRGNTIYF.